These 23 T cell receptor beta chains share one sample of origin, sequenced in a study of cytomegalovirus exposure and HLA in healthy donors. Both 60 Vbeta primers and 13 Jbeta primers went into the PCR. The repertoire was sequenced with immunoSEQ multiplex PCR; TCRdb's copy has only in-frame clones and lacks some. The profile shows about 240,000 clones, 82% of them singletons. The material sequenced was PBMCs. Every receptor here comes from a woman aged 40 to 50 in good health and CMV-seropositive.

This clone showed up just a few times. CDR3: CASSYNDQGGTEAFF. The CDR3 region has the DNA TGTGCCAGCAGTTATAATGATCAGGGGGGAACTGAAGCTTTCTTT. The chain links TRBV6-5 to TRBJ1-1; 7 bases are shared with TRBD1. CDR1 is MNHEY, CDR2 SVGAGI, per germline. V gave up 3 bases and J gave up 5 bases; unmatched junction bases: 9. The CDR3 has 15 residues.

The rearrangement uses TRBV10-3 and TRBJ2-5; perhaps TRBD2 as D (5 bases). The J call may not be correct, given that the DNA end is closer to TRBJ2-7. Germline V gives CDR1 ENHRY, CDR2 SYGVKD. The CDR3 runs to 14 residues. CDR3 protein: CAISDPGFTYEQYF. In DNA, the CDR3 is TGTGCCATCAGTGACCCGGGATTCACCTACGAGCAGTACTTC.

This clone was counted only a few times. This chain's CDR3 is CASSLDYEQYF. The CDR3, as DNA: TGTGCCAGCAGCTTGGACTACGAGCAGTACTTC. The chain joins TRBV5-4 to TRBJ2-5; D unclear. The better agreement between TRBJ2-7 and the DNA end casts doubt on the J call. The CDR3 covers 11 residues. Germline V gives CDR1 SGHNT, CDR2 YYREEE (reference sequence).

Only a few counts were recorded for this clone. The chain combines TRBV12-5 with TRBJ1-1; a possible D gene is TRBD1 (6 bases). This CDR3 is 14 amino acids long. V was clipped by 2 bases and J by 6 bases, with 13 bases between them. Germline CDR1 is LGHNT and CDR2 is FRNRAP. The CDR3 sequence: CASGLYPRTAEAFF. The CDR3 DNA is TGTGCTAGTGGTTTGTATCCCCGGACAGCTGAAGCTTTCTTT.

As to this clone: It is likely a read error, because the conserved phenylalanine at the end of the CDR3 is missing. V gene TRBV9 combines with J gene TRBJ2-7; 11 nucleotides match TRBD2. The CDR3 extends over 17 amino acids. V lost 0 bases and J lost 4; bases outside the gene matches: 9. Germline CDR1 reads SGDLS; CDR2 reads YYNGEE. CDR3 protein: CASSVGLAGPPTYEQYL. CDR3 nucleotides: TGTGCCAGCAGCGTAGGACTAGCGGGACCTCCCACTTACGAGCAGTACCTC.

This chain connects TRBV6-5 to TRBJ1-2; weak D call: TRBD1 (6 bases). The CDR3 has 13 residues. Germline values: CDR1 MNHEY, CDR2 SVGAGI. The V end lost 2 bases, the J end lost 6 bases, and 10 bases lay between the germline ends. The CDR3 spells CASSYVAGDGYTF. The CDR3 nucleotides are TGTGCCAGCAGTTACGTCGCAGGGGATGGCTACACCTTC.

V and J are TRBV25-1 and TRBJ2-1; D uncertain. Per the germline V gene, CDR1 is MGHDK and CDR2 is SYGVNS. The V end was cut by 6 bases, the J end by 4 bases, with 10 bases between. This CDR3 region has 13 residues. The chain's CDR3 is CASRATGYNEQFF. Here the CDR3 DNA reads TGTGCCAGCAGGGCGACTGGATACAATGAGCAGTTCTTC.

This sequence joins TRBV7-2 and TRBJ1-2, with D maybe TRBD1 (5 bases). The CDR3 is 16 amino acids. Trimming removed 5 bases at V and 0 bases at J, with 16 bases between. Germline V gene sequence: CDR1 SGHTA, CDR2 FQGNSA. The CDR3: CASSKQPGLTNYGYTF. In DNA form, the CDR3 reads TGTGCCAGCAGCAAACAACCGGGACTTACTAACTATGGCTACACCTTC.

In DNA, the CDR3 is TGCACCAGCAGCCGGACTAGCGGGGCCTACTACAATGAGCAGTTCTTC. Protein product: CTSSRTSGAYYNEQFF. This chain uses TRBV1 with TRBJ2-1; TRBD2 is taken as the D call from the table, unchecked against the DNA. TRBV1 is deemed a pseudogene. CDR3 length equals 16 residues.

The V gene is TRBV2, the J gene TRBJ2-2, with D maybe TRBD2 (5 bases). Trimming took 7 bases from V and 1 from J, leaving 10 bases between them. CDR3 length: 14 amino acids. From germline, CDR1 is SNHLY and CDR2 FYNNEI. Here the CDR3 DNA reads TGTGCCAGCATAGGAGGCCTGAACACCGGGGAGCTGTTTTTT. It is translated as CASIGGLNTGELFF.

The V call is TRBV10-3, the J call TRBJ2-3; 11 nucleotides align to TRBD2. The V and J ends lost 10 bases and 4 bases, in that order; junction bases with no gene match: 13. Germline V gene lookup returns CDR1 ENHRY and CDR2 SYGVKD. The CDR3 covers 16 residues. The CDR3 is CATWGASGGRADTQYF. The CDR3 DNA follows: TGTGCCACCTGGGGGGCTAGCGGGGGGCGGGCAGATACGCAGTATTTT.

This clone was picked up a small number of times. V gene TRBV5-1 combines with J gene TRBJ2-3; tentatively, D is TRBD2 (5 bases). Germline CDR1 and CDR2: SGHRS and YFSETQ. V lost 0 bases and J 5 bases, leaving 16 bases between the germline ends. The CDR3 consists of 16 residues. The CDR3 spells CASSLGKDSWGDTQYF. CDR3 DNA sequence: TGCGCCAGCAGCTTGGGGAAGGACTCCTGGGGAGATACGCAGTATTTT.

The genes are TRBV5-1 and TRBJ2-3; D ambiguous. The CDR3 length is 14 residues. Trimming pared 6 bases from V and 5 bases from J, leaving 16 bases between. The V gene's germline CDR1 is SGHRS and CDR2 YFSETQ. The CDR3 spells CASMELQRVDTQYF. In nucleotides, the CDR3 is TGCGCCAGCATGGAACTCCAGCGCGTAGATACGCAGTATTTT.

This clone showed up just a few times. The chain joins TRBV10-3 to TRBJ1-3; TRBD1 might be the D (6 bases). This CDR3 contains 14 residues. Per the germline V gene, CDR1 is ENHRY and CDR2 is SYGVKD. Trimming shortened V by 3 bases and J by 2 bases, and 8 bases separated the two germline ends. The CDR3 nucleotides are TGTGCCATCAGTGACAACAGGGCTGGAAACACCATATATTTT. As protein: CAISDNRAGNTIYF.

This clone has a single count. V is TRBV2 and J is TRBJ2-1; no firm D call. The CDR3 is made up of 11 amino acids. Germline V gives CDR1 SNHLY, CDR2 FYNNEI. V was trimmed by 7 bases and J by 7 bases, leaving 8 bases between them. The CDR3 reads CASKGGNEQFF. In DNA, the CDR3 is TGTGCCAGCAAAGGCGGAAATGAGCAGTTCTTC.

The chain carries TRBV19 and TRBJ1-5, with D possibly matching TRBD1 (6 bases). The CDR3 has 15 amino acids. Germline V CDR1 and CDR2: LNHDA, SQIVND (reference sequence). The ends were cut back, 6 bases at V and 5 bases at J, with 17 bases in the middle. CDR3 sequence reads: CASRVQGGYDQPQHF. In DNA form, the CDR3 reads TGTGCCAGTAGGGTACAGGGAGGGTACGATCAGCCCCAGCATTTT. Using reference TRBV19 and TRBJ1-5 for the parts outside the CDR3, the full variable domain is DGGITQSPKYLFRKEGQNVTLSCEQNLNHDAMYWYRQDPGQGLRLIYYSQIVNDFQKGDIAEGYSVSREKKESFPLTVTSAQKNPTAFYLCASRVQGGYDQPQHFGDGTRLSIL.

The chain couples TRBV7-9 to TRBJ1-5; D is undetermined. This CDR3 has 14 residues. The V gene lost 2 bases and the J gene lost 5 bases, with 10 bases spanning the gap. Germline CDR1 and CDR2: SEHNR and FQNEAQ (reference sequence). The chain's CDR3 is CASSLSDSHQPQHF. The CDR3 DNA is TGTGCCAGCAGCTTAAGTGACTCCCATCAGCCCCAGCATTTT.

The V call is TRBV19, the J call TRBJ2-1; 9 bases are a match to TRBD2. The germline V gene has CDR1 LNHDA and CDR2 SQIVND (reference sequence). This CDR3 has 12 amino acids. Trimming at V came to 6 bases and at J to 10 bases, leaving 4 bases not matched to a gene. The chain's CDR3 is CASRAGGPEQFF. Written as DNA, the CDR3 is TGTGCCAGTAGGGCGGGGGGGCCGGAGCAGTTCTTC. The full variable domain, in which reference TRBV19 and TRBJ2-1 provide the parts outside the CDR3, is DGGITQSPKYLFRKEGQNVTLSCEQNLNHDAMYWYRQDPGQGLRLIYYSQIVNDFQKGDIAEGYSVSREKKESFPLTVTSAQKNPTAFYLCASRAGGPEQFFGPGTRLTVL.

This clone appeared once. Other DNA sequences in this sample translate to the same CDR3. The CDR3 DNA reads as TGTGCCAGTAGTCCCACGGGACAGGGTAATAATTCACCCCTCCACTTT. Its protein is CASSPTGQGNNSPLHF. V gene TRBV19 combines with J gene TRBJ1-6, with 9 bases that match TRBD1. With 5 bases clipped from V and 5 bases from J, the junction kept 7 bases outside the gene matches. Per germline, CDR1 LNHDA and CDR2 SQIVND (reference sequence). This CDR3 has 16 amino acids. Drawing the rest from reference TRBV19 and TRBJ1-6, the complete variable domain is DGGITQSPKYLFRKEGQNVTLSCEQNLNHDAMYWYRQDPGQGLRLIYYSQIVNDFQKGDIAEGYSVSREKKESFPLTVTSAQKNPTAFYLCASSPTGQGNNSPLHFGNGTRLTVT.

The rearrangement links TRBV2 to TRBJ1-4, with D perhaps matching TRBD1 (5 bases). V lost 7 bases and J lost 5, with 17 bases in between. The CDR3 totals 15 residues. Germline values: CDR1 SNHLY, CDR2 FYNNEI. The chain's CDR3 is CASIGGTDVNEKLFF. For the CDR3, the DNA is TGTGCCAGCATCGGGGGGACGGATGTAAATGAAAAACTGTTTTTT. Drawing the rest from reference TRBV2 and TRBJ1-4, the complete variable domain is EPEVTQTPSHQVTQMGQEVILRCVPISNHLYFYWYRQILGQKVEFLVSFYNNEISEKSEIFDDQFSVERPDGSNFTLKIRSTKLEDSAMYFCASIGGTDVNEKLFFGSGTQLSVL.

The V gene is TRBV5-1, the J gene TRBJ2-1; TRBD2 aligns across 9 bases. The junction had 10 bases not matched to a gene; V was cut back by 5 bases and J by 4 bases. CDR3 length: 16 amino acids. The germline gives CDR1 SGHRS, CDR2 YFSETQ. The CDR3 spells CASRDAAGGIYNEQFF. As DNA, the CDR3 is TGCGCCAGCAGAGATGCGGCGGGAGGGATATACAATGAGCAGTTCTTC.

This clone was seen only a few times. The chain couples TRBV18 to TRBJ2-2; no reliable D call. Trimming removed 3 bases at V and 6 bases at J, with 11 bases between. The CDR3 has 14 residues. Germline V gene data show CDR1 as KGHSH and CDR2 as LQKENI. In DNA, the CDR3 is TGTGCCAGCTCACCTGTCAGTATTGCCGGGGAGCTGTTTTTT. Translating gives CASSPVSIAGELFF.

The chain recombines TRBV10-3 with TRBJ2-2; 10 positions agree with TRBD1. CDR3 size: 14 residues. Germline CDR1 and CDR2: ENHRY and SYGVKD. Germline trimming cut 10 bases from V and 5 bases from J; bases unmatched to any gene: 7. The CDR3 is CATWDRGGTGELFF. In DNA, the CDR3 is TGTGCCACTTGGGACAGGGGTGGTACCGGGGAGCTGTTTTTT.